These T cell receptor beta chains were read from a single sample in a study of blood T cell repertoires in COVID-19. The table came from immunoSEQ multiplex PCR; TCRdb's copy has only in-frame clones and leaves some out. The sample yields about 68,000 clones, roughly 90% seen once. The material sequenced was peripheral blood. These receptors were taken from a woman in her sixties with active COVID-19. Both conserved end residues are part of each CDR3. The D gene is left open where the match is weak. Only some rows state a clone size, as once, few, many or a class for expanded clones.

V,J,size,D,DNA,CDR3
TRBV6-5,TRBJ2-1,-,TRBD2,TGTGCCAGCAGTTACTCCAGCGGGAGGGTGGATGAGCAGTTCTTC,CASSYSSGRVDEQFF
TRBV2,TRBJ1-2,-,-,TGTGCCAGCGACAGTGGGAACTATGGCTACACCTTC,CASDSGNYGYTF
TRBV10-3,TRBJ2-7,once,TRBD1,TGTGCCATCAGTAAGGACAGGGGACCCTACGAGCAGTACTTC,CAISKDRGPYEQYF
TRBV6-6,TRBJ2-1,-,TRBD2,TGTGCCAGCACCTCCTCGGGGGGCTCCTACAATGAGCAGTTCTTC,CASTSSGGSYNEQFF
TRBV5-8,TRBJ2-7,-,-,TGTGCCAGCAGCCCCCCCCTGACTTACGAGCAGTACTTC,CASSPPLTYEQYF
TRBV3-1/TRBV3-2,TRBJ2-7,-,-,TGTGCCAGCAGCCAACGACTAGGTAGTGCCTCCTACGAGCAGTACTTC,CASSQRLGSASYEQYF
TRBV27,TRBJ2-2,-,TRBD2,TGTGCCAGCACCCGAGCGGGAGGGCCCTCCGGGGAGCTGTTTTTT,CASTRAGGPSGELFF
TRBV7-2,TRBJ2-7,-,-,TGTGCCAGCAGCTTAACCGGGAAGTGGAATGACGAGCAGTACTTC,CASSLTGKWNDEQYF
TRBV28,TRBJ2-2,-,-,TGTGCCAGCAAGGCAGGGATTTTGTCCGGGGAGCTGTTTTTT,CASKAGILSGELFF
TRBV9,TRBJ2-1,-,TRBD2,TGTGCCAGCAGCGTAGGGACTAGTGGGCAGGTTGAGCAGTTCTTC,CASSVGTSGQVEQFF
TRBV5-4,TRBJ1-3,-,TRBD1,TGTGCCAGCAGTTTCGACAGGGGGGAAGGCACCATATATTTT,CASSFDRGEGTIYF
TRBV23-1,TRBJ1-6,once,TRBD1,TGCGCCAGCAGCCCTCGGGACAGGGCTAAATCCTATAATTCACCCCTCCACTTT,CASSPRDRAKSYNSPLHF
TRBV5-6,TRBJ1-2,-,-,TGTGCCAGCAGGGAAACTAGTTCGCCGAACTATGGCTACACCTTC,CASRETSSPNYGYTF
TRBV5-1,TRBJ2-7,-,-,TGCGCCAGCAGCTTGGGAAGGGACTCTAAGTACTTC,CASSLGRDSKYF
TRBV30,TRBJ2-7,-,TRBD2,TGTGCCTGGATCGGTAAAGCGGGAGGGCCATATGGCCACGAGCAGTACTTC,CAWIGKAGGPYGHEQYF
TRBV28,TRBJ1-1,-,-,TGTGCCAGCAGTACCCCGGCCGCCGGGGACACTGAAGCTTTCTTT,CASSTPAAGDTEAFF
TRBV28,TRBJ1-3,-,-,TGTGCCAGCTTAGGACAACCCCGAAACACCATATATTTT,CASLGQPRNTIYF
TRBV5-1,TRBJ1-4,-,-,TGCGCCAGCAGCTTGGAAGGGGCCTATGCAACTAATGAAAAACTGTTTTTT,CASSLEGAYATNEKLFF
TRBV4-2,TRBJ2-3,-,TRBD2,TGTGCCAGCAGCCCCCGGGGGGACTACGGCACAGATACGCAGTATTTT,CASSPRGDYGTDTQYF
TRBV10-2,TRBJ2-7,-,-,TGCGCCAGCAGCGACGGAGGTCCCCAATACGAGCAGTACTTC,CASSDGGPQYEQYF
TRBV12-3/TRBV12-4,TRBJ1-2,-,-,TGTGCCAGCAGCCCGCAGGTATACTATGGCTACACCTTC,CASSPQVYYGYTF
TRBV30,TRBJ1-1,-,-,TGTGCCTGGAGTGGTAAAGGGGGGGAGAGGACTGAAGCTTTCTTT,CAWSGKGGERTEAFF
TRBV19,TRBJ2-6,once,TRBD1,TGTGCCAGTTGCGACAGGGCTGGGGCCAACGTCCTGACTTTC,CASCDRAGANVLTF
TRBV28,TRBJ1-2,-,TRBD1,TGTGCCAGAAGAGGACAGGGGGCTAACGGCTACACCTTC,CARRGQGANGYTF
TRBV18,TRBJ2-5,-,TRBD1,TGTGCCAGCTCACTGGGACAGAAAGAGACCCAGTACTTC,CASSLGQKETQYF
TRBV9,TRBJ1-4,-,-,TGTGCCAGCAGCGTACTCCCCTCTAATGAAAAACTGTTTTTT,CASSVLPSNEKLFF
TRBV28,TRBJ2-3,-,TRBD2,TGTGCCAGCAGCCCAGCGGGAGACCCTATCACAGATACGCAGTATTTT,CASSPAGDPITDTQYF
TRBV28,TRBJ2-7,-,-,TGTGCCAGCAGGTACCCGGGAGACTACGAGCAGTACTTC,CASRYPGDYEQYF
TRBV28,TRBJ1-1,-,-,TGTGCCAGCAGTCTGACACACAACACTGAAGCTTTCTTT,CASSLTHNTEAFF
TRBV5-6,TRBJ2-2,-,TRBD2,TGTGCCAGCAATCTAGCGGGAGTCACCGGGGAGCTGTTTTTT,CASNLAGVTGELFF
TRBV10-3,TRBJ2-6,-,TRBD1,TGTGCCATCAGTGCGCAGACAGGGGGATGGTCTGGGGCCAACGTCCTGACTTTC,CAISAQTGGWSGANVLTF
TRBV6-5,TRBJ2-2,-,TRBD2,TGTGCCAGCAGACTAGCGGGAGACGGGGAGCTGTTTTTT,CASRLAGDGELFF
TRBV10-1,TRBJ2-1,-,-,TGCGCCAGCAGTGAAACCTATCTCCGATACAATGAGCAGTTCTTC,CASSETYLRYNEQFF
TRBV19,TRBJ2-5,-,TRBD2,TGTGCCAGTAGCCGAGGGACTAGCGGGAGTTCCGCGGAGACCCAGTACTTC,CASSRGTSGSSAETQYF
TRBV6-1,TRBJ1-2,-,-,TGTGCCAGCAGTGAAATAGAGGGGCGGGAGACCGGCTACACCTTC,CASSEIEGRETGYTF
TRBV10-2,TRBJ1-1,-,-,TGCGCCAGCAGTGTGAGAGGGGGCACTGAAGCTTTCTTT,CASSVRGGTEAFF
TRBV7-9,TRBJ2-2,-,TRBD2,TGTGCCAGCAGCTTGGGACTAGCGGGAGGTCTGAGGGAGCTGTTTTTT,CASSLGLAGGLRELFF
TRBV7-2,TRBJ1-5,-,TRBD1,TGTGCCAGCAGCTTACTCGACAGGGGCCAGCCCCAGCATTTT,CASSLLDRGQPQHF
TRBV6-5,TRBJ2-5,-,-,TGTGCCAGCAAACAGGGAGTAGGAGAGACCCAGTACTTC,CASKQGVGETQYF
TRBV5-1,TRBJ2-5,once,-,TGCGCCAGCAGCTTGGGGACATTCGGAGAGACCCAGTACTTC,CASSLGTFGETQYF
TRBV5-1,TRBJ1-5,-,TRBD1,TGCGCCAGCAGCATACAGGGGGATCAGCCCCAGCATTTT,CASSIQGDQPQHF
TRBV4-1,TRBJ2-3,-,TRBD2,TGCGCCAGCAGCCAAGGGGAGGGAACTATAACAGATACGCAGTATTTT,CASSQGEGTITDTQYF
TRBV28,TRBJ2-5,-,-,TGTGCCAGCAGTTTCCCATTTAGAGTGCAGTACTTC,CASSFPFRVQYF
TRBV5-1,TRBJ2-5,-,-,TGCGCCAGCAGCTCCCCAAGGCAAGCGGAGACCCAGTACTTC,CASSSPRQAETQYF
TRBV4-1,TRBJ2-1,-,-,TGCGCCAGCAGCCAGACGGGTAACTACAATGAGCAGTTCTTC,CASSQTGNYNEQFF
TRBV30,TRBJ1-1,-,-,TGTGCCTGGAGTATTGGGGCAAGCACTGAAGCTTTCTTT,CAWSIGASTEAFF
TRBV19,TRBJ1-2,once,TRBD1,TGTGCCAGTAGCCTAATCGGACAGGGAGGCTACACCTTC,CASSLIGQGGYTF
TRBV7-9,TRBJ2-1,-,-,TGTGCCAGCAGCTTACGGGGCAATGAGCAGTTCTTC,CASSLRGNEQFF
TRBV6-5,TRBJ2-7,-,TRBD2,TGTGCCAGCACCCCGGGGGGAGGTCGGTACGAGCAGTACTTC,CASTPGGGRYEQYF
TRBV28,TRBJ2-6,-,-,TGTGCCAGCAGCCCCAGGGGTGCTGGGGCCAACGTCCTGACTTTC,CASSPRGAGANVLTF
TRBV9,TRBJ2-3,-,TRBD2,TGTGCCAGCAGCGGGACTAGCGGGAGAACGCAGTATTTT,CASSGTSGRTQYF